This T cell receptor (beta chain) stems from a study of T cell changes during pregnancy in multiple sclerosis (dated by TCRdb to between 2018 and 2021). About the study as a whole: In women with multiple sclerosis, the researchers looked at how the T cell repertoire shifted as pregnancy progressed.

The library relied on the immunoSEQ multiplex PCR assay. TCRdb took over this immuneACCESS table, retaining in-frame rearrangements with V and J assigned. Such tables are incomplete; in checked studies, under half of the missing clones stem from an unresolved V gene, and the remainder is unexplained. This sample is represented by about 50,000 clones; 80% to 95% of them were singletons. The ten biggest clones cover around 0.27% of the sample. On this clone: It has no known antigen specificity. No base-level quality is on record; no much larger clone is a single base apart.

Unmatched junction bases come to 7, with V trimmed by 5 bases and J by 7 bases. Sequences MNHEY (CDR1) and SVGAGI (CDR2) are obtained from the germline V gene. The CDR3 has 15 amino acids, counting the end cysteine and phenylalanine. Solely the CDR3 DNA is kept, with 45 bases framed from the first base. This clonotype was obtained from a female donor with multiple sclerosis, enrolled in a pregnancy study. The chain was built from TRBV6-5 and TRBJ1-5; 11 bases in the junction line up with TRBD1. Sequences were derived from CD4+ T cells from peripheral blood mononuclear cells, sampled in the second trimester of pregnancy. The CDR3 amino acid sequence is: CASSAGTGGGQPQHF. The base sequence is TGTGCCAGCAGTGCCGGGACAGGGGGTGGACAGCCCCAGCATTTT.